The rows below give T cell receptor beta chains drawn from one sample of a study of cytomegalovirus exposure and HLA in healthy donors. Measured with immunoSEQ multiplex PCR; TCRdb has only the in-frame clones, and not every one. Of around 130,000 clones in the sample, about 82% were seen once. Specimen: PBMCs. These receptors were collected from a man between 25 and 39 years old in good health and CMV-seronegative. Both conserved end residues are part of each CDR3. D genes are given only for firm matches. Size values are once, few and many counts, or a class for expanded clones, and some rows have none.

V	length	J	size	D	CDR3	DNA
TRBV2	12	TRBJ1-1	-	-	CASSESRRETFF	TGTGCCAGCAGTGAAAGTAGGAGGGAAACTTTCTTT
TRBV2	14	TRBJ2-1	-	-	CASILEGLLNEQFF	TGTGCCAGCATCCTGGAAGGACTTCTAAATGAGCAGTTCTTC
TRBV7-2	13	TRBJ2-2	-	-	CASSSQAGGELFF	TGTGCCAGCAGCTCACAGGCTGGCGGGGAGCTGTTTTTT
TRBV4-1	18	TRBJ2-3	-	TRBD2	CASSQDMWTSLSTDTQYF	TGCGCCAGCAGCCAAGATATGTGGACTAGTCTCAGCACAGATACGCAGTATTTT
TRBV18	17	TRBJ2-1	-	TRBD1	CASSPEGPGQALYEQFF	TGTGCCAGCTCACCAGAAGGCCCGGGACAGGCGCTGTATGAGCAGTTCTTC
TRBV6-5	15	TRBJ2-7	-	-	CASSYSRDTPSEQYF	TGTGCCAGCAGTTACTCCCGGGACACCCCCTCCGAGCAGTACTTC
TRBV6-5	14	TRBJ2-3	-	TRBD1	CASSYNRGFDTQYF	TGTGCCAGCAGTTACAACAGGGGGTTTGATACGCAGTATTTT
TRBV2	16	TRBJ1-2	-	TRBD1	CASSPLGQEANYGYTF	TGTGCCAGCAGCCCACTCGGACAGGAAGCTAACTATGGCTACACCTTC
TRBV7-2	15	TRBJ2-3	-	-	CASSPWTVSTDTQYF	TGTGCCAGCAGCCCGTGGACAGTAAGCACAGATACGCAGTATTTT
TRBV28	14	TRBJ2-7	-	TRBD1	CASSFRTGNYEQYF	TGTGCCAGCAGTTTTCGGACAGGCAACTACGAGCAGTACTTC
TRBV5-6	14	TRBJ1-1	few	-	CASSPQDRNTEAFF	TGTGCCAGCAGCCCCCAGGACAGGAACACTGAAGCTTTCTTT
TRBV5-1	14	TRBJ1-5	-	-	CASSLDSSNQPQHF	TGCGCCAGCAGCTTGGACAGTAGCAATCAGCCCCAGCATTTT
TRBV2	16	TRBJ2-1	-	-	CASRFTFMSSYNEQFF	TGTGCCAGCAGGTTTACGTTTATGAGCTCCTACAATGAGCAGTTCTTC
TRBV5-1	12	TRBJ1-2	few	-	CASSGDYYGYTF	TGCGCCAGCAGCGGCGACTACTATGGCTACACCTTC
TRBV5-1	15	TRBJ1-6	-	-	CASSLDEGRYSPLHF	TGCGCCAGCAGCTTGGATGAGGGGAGGTATTCACCCCTCCACTTT
TRBV19	15	TRBJ1-1	-	-	CASSIGAGWSTEAFF	TGTGCCAGTAGTATAGGGGCAGGGTGGAGCACTGAAGCTTTCTTT
TRBV6-5	16	TRBJ2-3	few	-	CASSYVSVPSTDTQYF	TGTGCCAGCAGTTACGTTAGCGTGCCTAGCACAGATACGCAGTATTTT
TRBV18	17	TRBJ1-1	-	TRBD1	CASSPPGQGGMNTEAFF	TGTGCCAGCTCACCACCGGGACAGGGGGGCATGAACACTGAAGCTTTCTTT
TRBV2	13	TRBJ1-2	-	TRBD1	CASSLTGWGGYTF	TGTGCCAGCAGTCTGACAGGGTGGGGCGGCTACACCTTC
TRBV6-5	14	TRBJ2-7	medium-sized	TRBD1	CASSYRPGGYEQYF	TGTGCCAGCAGTTACCGGCCAGGGGGCTACGAGCAGTACTTC
TRBV7-8	13	TRBJ2-3	-	-	CASSRTRTDTQYF	TGTGCCAGCAGCCGGACAAGGACAGATACGCAGTATTTT
TRBV28	15	TRBJ2-2	-	-	CASSTRQANTGELFF	TGTGCCAGCAGTACCCGCCAGGCGAACACCGGGGAGCTGTTTTTT
TRBV9	15	TRBJ2-3	-	-	CASSVGQTSTDTQYF	TGTGCCAGCAGCGTAGGACAGACTAGCACAGATACGCAGTATTTT
TRBV2	14	TRBJ1-5	once	-	CASTEERLGQPQHF	TGTGCCAGTACCGAGGAGAGACTTGGTCAGCCCCAGCATTTT
TRBV6-5	14	TRBJ1-2	-	-	CASSLGRGGYGYTF	TGTGCCAGCAGTTTGGGGAGGGGAGGTTATGGCTACACCTTC
TRBV10-3	12	TRBJ2-1	-	TRBD1	CAISGTGNEQFF	TGTGCCATCAGTGGGACAGGGAATGAGCAGTTCTTC
TRBV19	14	TRBJ1-5	-	-	CASRTGTFNQPQHF	TGTGCCAGTAGGACCGGGACATTTAATCAGCCCCAGCATTTT
TRBV4-1	19	TRBJ2-1	-	TRBD2	CASSLERTSGTHSYNEQFF	TGCGCCAGCAGCCTGGAACGGACTAGCGGGACCCATTCCTACAATGAGCAGTTCTTC
TRBV28	14	TRBJ1-2	-	-	CASSSSGPNYGYTF	TGTGCCAGCAGTTCGTCAGGGCCTAACTATGGCTACACCTTC
TRBV7-9	17	TRBJ2-1	-	-	CASSLVGDPGAYNEQFF	TGTGCCAGCAGCTTAGTGGGCGATCCCGGGGCCTACAATGAGCAGTTCTTC